The clone carrying this T cell receptor beta chain was detected only a few times. As yet, its antigen is unknown. Germline V gene sequence: CDR1 MDHEN, CDR2 SYDVKM. V dropped 5 bases and J dropped 2 bases, with 13 bases sitting between them. The CDR3 contains 15 residues. The sample originates from a study of CD8 T cells in ankylosing spondylitis. Study results and caveats: Within ankylosing spondylitis blood, a TCR beta motif made up of under 10 highly homologous variants appeared to be characteristic. Reportedly, disease-linked clones are significantly enriched in ankylosing spondylitis patients' matched synovial fluid. Disease-associated clonotypes exhibited CD8+ identity and were relatively infrequent in peripheral blood. Earlier studies detected some motif variants in reactive arthritis synovial fluid and blood.

Library preparation for TCR beta used quantitative 5'-RACE with molecular barcodes. MiXCR, run by TCRdb on the 5' RACE reads, gives a single entry per CDR3 protein. The table records hundreds of thousands of distinct CDR3 sequences, about 11% of them present only once. The sample taken for sequencing was blood, either unsorted or a sorted T cell fraction (not recorded which). The origin of this receptor is a male donor with ankylosing spondylitis. The chain couples TRBV28 to TRBJ1-5; D ambiguous. The CDR3 DNA follows: TGTGCCAGCAGTCCCTACGATGCTCGCAATCAGCCCCAGCATTTT. It yields the protein CASSPYDARNQPQHF.